These 28 T cell receptor beta chains originate from one sample sequenced in a study of shared clonotypes between healthy human individuals. Method: immunoSEQ multiplex PCR; TCRdb's copy keeps in-frame clones and lacks some. The sample has about 1.1 million clones, about 72% seen once. The sequenced sample was memory CD4+ T cells from PBMCs. Subset meaning: CD45RA-negative fraction. Receptor source: a man younger than 30 in good health. Some clones in this sample may be carry-over from other donors' samples.

The chain links TRBV7-6 to TRBJ2-2, with unresolved D. The CDR3 length is 12 residues. V lost 2 bases, J lost 6 bases, and 4 bases lay in between. Germline CDR1 reads SGHVS; CDR2 reads FNYEAQ. In DNA, the CDR3 is TGTGCCAGCAGCTTATTTGCCGGGGAGCTGTTTTTT. Translated, it gives CASSLFAGELFF.

This clone showed up just a few times. V usage is TRBV11-2 and J usage is TRBJ2-5; TRBD2 matches 11 bases. Germline V CDR1 and CDR2: SGHAT, FQNNGV. The junction had 10 bases not matched to a gene; V was cut back by 2 bases and J by 5 bases. The CDR3 covers 17 residues. CDR3: CASSLLGLAVAGETQYF. Here the CDR3 DNA reads TGTGCCAGCAGCTTACTGGGACTAGCGGTAGCGGGGGAGACCCAGTACTTC.

This clone was found once. J is TRBJ1-2 and V is TRBV20-1, with D perhaps matching TRBD1 (6 bases). Looked up from germline, CDR1 is DFQATT and CDR2 is SNEGSKA (reference sequence). The CDR3 loop spans 11 amino acids. V lost 6 bases and J lost 8, with 13 bases in between. The CDR3 sequence: CSAGRDTGYTF. CDR3 nucleotide sequence: TGCAGTGCGGGTCGGGACACCGGCTACACCTTC.

The chain employs TRBV28 and TRBJ2-2; 7 bases match TRBD2. After removal of 4 bases from V and 4 bases from J, the junction contained 6 bases not matched to a gene. Looked up from germline, CDR1 is MDHEN and CDR2 is SYDVKM. The CDR3 loop spans 15 amino acids. The CDR3 DNA follows: TGTGCCAGCAGTTCTAGTGGGAGGGGCACCGGGGAGCTGTTTTTT. It codes for CASSSSGRGTGELFF.

V usage is TRBV29-1 and J usage is TRBJ2-1, with TRBD1 identical over 9 bases. CDR1 and CDR2 from the germline V gene are SQVTM and ANQGSEA. J was trimmed by 0 bases and V by 6 bases; bases with no gene match: 6. The CDR3 covers 15 residues. The CDR3: CSVITTGGSYNEQFF. Written as DNA, the CDR3 is TGCAGCGTGATAACGACAGGGGGCTCCTACAATGAGCAGTTCTTC.

Notes on this clone: At the DNA level, this CDR3 is encoded by other sequences in the same sample as well. The CDR3 here is CASSFIAGADTQYF. In DNA form, the CDR3 reads TGCGCCAGCAGCTTTATAGCGGGAGCAGATACGCAGTATTTT. The genes are TRBV5-1 and TRBJ2-3; 9 bases line up with TRBD2. CDR1 is SGHRS and CDR2 is YFSETQ in the germline V gene. Losses at the gene ends were 2 bases for V and 4 bases for J; bases not matched to a gene: 2. This CDR3 region has 14 residues.

The chain recombines TRBV5-1 with TRBJ2-3, with 11 bases aligning to TRBD2. Germline V gene lookup returns CDR1 SGHRS and CDR2 YFSETQ. V lost 2 bases and J lost 5; bases outside the gene matches: 7. This CDR3 has 16 residues. DNA for the CDR3: TGCGCCAGCAGCTTCTTTACTAGCGGGAGTGTAGATACGCAGTATTTT. This translates into CASSFFTSGSVDTQYF.

This chain uses TRBV6-4 with TRBJ2-7, with 7 bases identical to TRBD2. CDR3 length: 16 amino acids. The trim removed 3 bases at V and 4 bases at J, leaving 12 bases unmatched. Looked up from germline, CDR1 is MRHNA and CDR2 is SNTAGT. The CDR3 spells CASSEGKLAARYEQYF. The DNA for the CDR3 is TGTGCCAGCAGTGAGGGGAAGCTAGCGGCTCGGTACGAGCAGTACTTC.

The CDR3 region has the DNA TGTGCCAGCACTTTGGGACAGGGGAAAGTCGGCTACACCTTC. Translated: CASTLGQGKVGYTF. The rearrangement uses TRBV2 and TRBJ1-2; 10 bases map to TRBD1. The V segment lost 7 bases and the J segment 8 bases; nucleotides outside the gene matches: 10. This CDR3 has 14 residues. From germline, CDR1 is SNHLY and CDR2 FYNNEI.

This clone was observed a few times. The chain uses TRBV4-2 and TRBJ1-4; D gene unclear. Germline-derived CDR1 and CDR2 are LGHNA and YNFKEQ. CDR3 length equals 16 residues. V was shortened by 0 bases and J by 8 bases, with 16 bases between the two germline ends. The CDR3, as DNA: TGTGCCAGCAGCCAAGAGTCCCCCGGAGGTAAAGAAAAACTGTTTTTT. This gives the protein CASSQESPGGKEKLFF.

CDR3 loop: CASSPEMLSAYYEQYF. CDR3 DNA: TGTGCCAGCAGCCCCGAGATGCTTAGCGCTTACTACGAGCAGTACTTC. The chain is built from TRBV21-1 and TRBJ2-7; the table's TRBD2 call for D was not verified on the DNA. TRBV21-1 is flagged as a pseudogene. This CDR3 contains 16 residues.

This chain uses TRBV5-4 with TRBJ2-7; 7 nucleotides align to TRBD1. Trimming took 4 bases from V and 5 from J; bases not matched to a gene: 6. CDR3 length: 13 amino acids. Germline V gene lookup returns CDR1 SGHNT and CDR2 YYREEE (reference sequence). The CDR3 spells CASSAPTGNEQYF. CDR3 bases: TGTGCCAGCAGCGCACCGACAGGGAACGAGCAGTACTTC.

The chain uses TRBV5-5 and TRBJ1-2, with D possibly being TRBD1 (5 bases). V lost 0 bases, J lost 0 bases, and 12 bases lay in between. The CDR3 sequence is 16 residues long. Germline V lookup: CDR1 SGHKS, CDR2 YYEKEE (reference sequence). The CDR3 DNA reads as TGTGCCAGCAGCTTGGGGCAGGGCGGGTCTAACTATGGCTACACCTTC. The encoded protein is CASSLGQGGSNYGYTF.

The gene calls are TRBV29-1 and TRBJ1-4, with D possibly being TRBD1 (6 bases). Trimming stripped 4 bases from V and 4 bases from J, with 7 bases between. Germline values: CDR1 SQVTM, CDR2 ANQGSEA. The CDR3 contains 12 residues. CDR3 nucleotides: TGCAGCGTTGTGGGACATAATGAAAAACTGTTTTTT. It translates to CSVVGHNEKLFF.

CDR3 nucleotide sequence: TGTGCCAGCAGCTTAAGGGACGGACTAGCGGCAACAGATACGCAGTATTTT. This gives the protein CASSLRDGLAATDTQYF. The chain couples TRBV11-2 to TRBJ2-3, with 10 bases lining up with TRBD2. Germline CDR1 reads SGHAT; CDR2 reads FQNNGV. This CDR3 region has 17 residues. V was clipped by 2 bases and J by 3 bases; unmatched bases: 8.

The chain recombines TRBV4-2 with TRBJ1-5; TRBD1 matches at 7 bases. Trimming cost V 4 bases and J 4 bases; bases outside gene matches: 10. The CDR3 length is 16 residues. Germline CDR1 and CDR2: LGHNA and YNFKEQ. CDR3 amino acids: CASSRTGTVDNQPQHF. Written as DNA, the CDR3 is TGTGCCAGCAGCCGTACCGGGACAGTGGATAATCAGCCCCAGCATTTT.

The count of this clone is one. The CDR3 bases are TGCAGCGTTGAGGAAGGGAGGACGGAGACCCAGTACTTC. Encoded protein: CSVEEGRTETQYF. The gene calls are TRBV29-1 and TRBJ2-5; a possible D gene is TRBD2 (6 bases). The V and J ends lost 3 bases and 5 bases respectively, with 13 bases between them. Germline values: CDR1 SQVTM, CDR2 ANQGSEA. The CDR3 contains 13 residues.

The chain carries TRBV2 and TRBJ2-3; D might be TRBD2 (8 bases). There are 16 residues in the CDR3. Trimming took 7 bases from V and 4 from J, leaving 21 bases between them. CDR1 is SNHLY, CDR2 FYNNEI, per germline. CDR3 sequence (DNA): TGTGCCAGCACCGAAGAGGGGGCGGGAGGCCCAGATACGCAGTATTTT. This encodes CASTEEGAGGPDTQYF.

The V call is TRBV6-5, the J call TRBJ2-7; 7 bases are a match to TRBD1. J gave up 3 bases and V 6 bases, and 8 bases lay outside the gene matches. CDR3 size: 14 residues. CDR1 is MNHEY and CDR2 is SVGAGI in the germline V gene. CDR3 nucleotide sequence: TGTGCCAGCAGGATGGGGGACAGCTACTACGAGCAGTACTTC. It specifies CASRMGDSYYEQYF.

This sequence joins TRBV5-5 and TRBJ2-6; weak D call: TRBD2 (6 bases). Germline V lookup: CDR1 SGHKS, CDR2 YYEKEE (reference sequence). The germline V and J ends were trimmed by 4 bases and 0 bases, with 14 bases remaining between them. This CDR3 contains 17 residues. CDR3 nucleotides: TGTGCCAGCAGCCCAGGACTATTTTCCTCTGGGGCCAACGTCCTGACTTTC. Its protein is CASSPGLFSSGANVLTF.

The chain joins TRBV5-5 to TRBJ1-3; D is undetermined. The CDR3 contains 14 residues. Per germline, CDR1 SGHKS and CDR2 YYEKEE (reference sequence). Trimming removed 1 base at V and 1 base at J, with 6 bases between. CDR3 coding DNA: TGTGCCAGCAGCTTGTCAGCTTCTGGAAACACCATATATTTT. Protein sequence: CASSLSASGNTIYF.

The chain links TRBV10-3 to TRBJ1-2; no firm D call. Trimming left V 0 bases short and J 2 bases short, with 13 bases between. CDR3 size: 16 residues. From germline, CDR1 is ENHRY and CDR2 SYGVKD. The CDR3 nucleotides are TGTGCCATCAGTGAGTCGGCCGGGGTAGGCAACTATGGCTACACCTTC. Translating gives CAISESAGVGNYGYTF.

J is TRBJ1-2 and V is TRBV2; 9 bases are a match to TRBD1. Germline loops: CDR1 SNHLY, CDR2 FYNNEI. The CDR3 is 15 amino acids. Trimming at V came to 9 bases and at J to 0 bases, leaving 8 bases not matched to a gene. CDR3: CARGSGTGTNYGYTF. The DNA for the CDR3 is TGTGCCAGGGGTTCCGGGACAGGGACTAACTATGGCTACACCTTC. The full variable domain, in which reference TRBV2 and TRBJ1-2 provide the parts outside the CDR3, is EPEVTQTPSHQVTQMGQEVILRCVPISNHLYFYWYRQILGQKVEFLVSFYNNEISEKSEIFDDQFSVERPDGSNFTLKIRSTKLEDSAMYFCARGSGTGTNYGYTFGSGTRLTVV.

With regard to this clone: The same CDR3 is also encoded by other DNA sequences in this sample. The gene calls are TRBV20-1 and TRBJ1-2; D ambiguous. CDR3 length: 11 residues. Germline assignment: CDR1 DFQATT and CDR2 SNEGSKA (reference sequence). Between the trimmed V and J ends, which lost 0 bases and 4 bases, there was a span of 3 bases. The CDR3 spells CSARDFYGYTF. DNA for the CDR3: TGCAGTGCTAGAGATTTCTATGGCTACACCTTC.

The table lists this clone with a few counts. The same CDR3 arises from other DNA sequences in this sample as well. V gene TRBV7-2 combines with J gene TRBJ1-2; D gene ambiguous. V dropped 7 bases and J dropped 1 base, with 10 bases sitting between them. The CDR3 length is 13 residues. Germline V gene sequence: CDR1 SGHTA, CDR2 FQGNSA. Written as DNA, the CDR3 is TGTGCCAGCAAGGGTCGAGATAACTATGGCTACACCTTC. It is translated as CASKGRDNYGYTF.

CDR3 DNA sequence: TGTGCCAGCAGTGTAAACATTCAAGAGACCCAGTACTTC. It specifies CASSVNIQETQYF. This chain uses TRBV2 with TRBJ2-5, with D unclear. The CDR3 runs to 13 residues. Per germline, CDR1 SNHLY and CDR2 FYNNEI. V was trimmed by 4 bases and J by 2 bases, leaving 8 bases between them. The full variable domain, in which reference TRBV2 and TRBJ2-5 provide the parts outside the CDR3, is EPEVTQTPSHQVTQMGQEVILRCVPISNHLYFYWYRQILGQKVEFLVSFYNNEISEKSEIFDDQFSVERPDGSNFTLKIRSTKLEDSAMYFCASSVNIQETQYFGPGTRLLVL.

The chain carries TRBV5-1 and TRBJ1-2, with a tentative D call TRBD1 (6 bases). CDR3 size: 14 residues. Trimming pared 0 bases from V and 7 bases from J, leaving 13 bases between. CDR1 and CDR2 (germline): SGHRS, YFSETQ. CDR3 loop: CASSLGSGAIGYTF. The CDR3 bases are TGCGCCAGCAGCTTGGGGTCAGGGGCGATTGGCTACACCTTC.

The chain recombines TRBV7-9 with TRBJ2-2; tentative D call: TRBD2 (6 bases). CDR3 length: 14 amino acids. CDR1 is SEHNR, CDR2 FQNEAQ, per germline (reference sequence). Trimming took 5 bases from V and 3 from J, leaving 10 bases between them. CDR3 nucleotide sequence: TGTGCCAGCAGCCGGGAGAGAGACACCGGGGAGCTGTTTTTT. This gives the protein CASSRERDTGELFF.